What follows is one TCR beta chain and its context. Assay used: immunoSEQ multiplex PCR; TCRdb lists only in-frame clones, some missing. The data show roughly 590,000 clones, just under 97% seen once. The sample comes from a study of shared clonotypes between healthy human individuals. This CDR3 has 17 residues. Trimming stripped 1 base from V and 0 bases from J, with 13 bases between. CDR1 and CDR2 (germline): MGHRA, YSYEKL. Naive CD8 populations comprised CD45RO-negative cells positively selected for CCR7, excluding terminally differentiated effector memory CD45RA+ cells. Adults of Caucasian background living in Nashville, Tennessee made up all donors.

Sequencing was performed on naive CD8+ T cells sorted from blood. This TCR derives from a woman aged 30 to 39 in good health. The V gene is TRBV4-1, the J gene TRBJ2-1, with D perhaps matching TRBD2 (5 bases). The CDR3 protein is CASSQVDSAVSYNEQFF. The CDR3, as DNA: TGCGCCAGCAGCCAAGTTGATTCAGCGGTCTCCTACAATGAGCAGTTCTTC.